This T cell receptor (beta chain) derives from a study of T cell responses to AZD1222 COVID-19 vaccine. Whole-study results and caveats: Unmutated variant regions are reportedly the target of nearly half of TCRs that are spike-specific.

TCRdb keeps only in-frame clones here, not all; method: immunoSEQ multiplex PCR. The sample lists around 140,000 clones, 80% to 95% occurring once. The trim removed 4 bases at V and 5 bases at J, leaving 7 bases unmatched. This CDR3 is built from 14 residues. Germline values: CDR1 ENHRY, CDR2 SYGVKD. For this clone: Its target is not known.

The chain combines TRBV10-3 with TRBJ1-1; 7 positions agree with TRBD1. The TCR was taken from an adult who received the AZD1222 COVID-19 vaccine. The sequences come from peripheral blood, collected 28 days after the second AZD1222 dose. The CDR3 DNA is TGTGCCATCAGTGTCGAGAAGGGGGCAACTGAAGCTTTCTTT. It codes for CAISVEKGATEAFF.